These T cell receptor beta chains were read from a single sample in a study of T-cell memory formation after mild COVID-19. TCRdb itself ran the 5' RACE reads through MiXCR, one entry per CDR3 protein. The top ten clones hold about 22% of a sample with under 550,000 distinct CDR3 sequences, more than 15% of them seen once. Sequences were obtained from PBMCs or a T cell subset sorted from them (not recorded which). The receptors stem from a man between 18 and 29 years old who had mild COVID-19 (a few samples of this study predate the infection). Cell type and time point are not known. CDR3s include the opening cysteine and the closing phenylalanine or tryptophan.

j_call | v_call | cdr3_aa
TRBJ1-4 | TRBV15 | CATSTPNEKLFF
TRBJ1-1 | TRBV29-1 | CSTVDSIYEAFF
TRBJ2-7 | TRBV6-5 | CASSYSRSYSEQYF
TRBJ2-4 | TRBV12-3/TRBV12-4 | CASRISGAKNIQYF
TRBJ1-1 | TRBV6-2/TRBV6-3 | CASSRAAQLNTEAFF
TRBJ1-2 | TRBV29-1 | CSVLPSEGSGYGYTF
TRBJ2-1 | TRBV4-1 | CASSPIGERNEQFF
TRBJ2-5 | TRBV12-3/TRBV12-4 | CASSFRTGQETQYF
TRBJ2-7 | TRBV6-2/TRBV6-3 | CASSTPGTGSYEQYF
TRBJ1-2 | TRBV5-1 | CASSLGAGSGYTF
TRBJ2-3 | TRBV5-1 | CASSAGLAGVLGDTQYF
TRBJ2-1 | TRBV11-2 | CASRAFVKLYNEQFF